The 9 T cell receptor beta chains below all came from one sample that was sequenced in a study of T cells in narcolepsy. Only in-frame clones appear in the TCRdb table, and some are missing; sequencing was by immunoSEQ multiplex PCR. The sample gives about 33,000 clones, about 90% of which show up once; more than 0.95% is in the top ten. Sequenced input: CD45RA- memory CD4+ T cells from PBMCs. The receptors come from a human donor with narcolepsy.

The CDR3 region has the DNA TGTGCCAGCTCCCCGACAGGGGCCATAGAGACCCAGTACTTC. Encoded protein: CASSPTGAIETQYF. The chain recombines TRBV7-2 with TRBJ2-5; 8 nucleotides align to TRBD1. CDR1 and CDR2 (germline): SGHTA, FQGNSA. V dropped 8 bases and J dropped 4; count of bases not matched to a gene: 9. CDR3 length: 14 amino acids.

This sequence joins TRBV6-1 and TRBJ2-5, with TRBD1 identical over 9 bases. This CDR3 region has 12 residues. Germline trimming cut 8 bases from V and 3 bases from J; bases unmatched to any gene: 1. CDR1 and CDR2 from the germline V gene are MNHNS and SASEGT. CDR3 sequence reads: CASRTGEETQYF. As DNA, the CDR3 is TGTGCCAGCCGGACAGGGGAAGAGACCCAGTACTTC.

The CDR3 loop is CASSVPLNSPLHF. The CDR3 coding sequence is TGTGCCAGCAGCGTACCCCTTAATTCACCCCTCCACTTT. The gene calls are TRBV9 and TRBJ1-6; D is uncertain. This CDR3 contains 13 residues. The germline gives CDR1 SGDLS, CDR2 YYNGEE. Trimming shortened V by 1 base and J by 6 bases, and 5 bases separated the two germline ends.

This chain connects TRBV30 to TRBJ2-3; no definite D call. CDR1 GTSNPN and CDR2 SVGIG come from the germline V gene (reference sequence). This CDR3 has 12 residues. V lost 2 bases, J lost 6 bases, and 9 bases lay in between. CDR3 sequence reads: CAWSPQTDTQYF. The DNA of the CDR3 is TGTGCCTGGAGTCCACAAACGGATACGCAGTATTTT.

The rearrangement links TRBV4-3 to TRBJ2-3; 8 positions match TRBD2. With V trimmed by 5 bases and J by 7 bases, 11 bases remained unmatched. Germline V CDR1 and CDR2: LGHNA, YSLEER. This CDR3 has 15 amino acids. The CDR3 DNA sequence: TGCGCCAGCAGCAGAGCCGGGACTAGTCAAAATACGCAGTATTTT. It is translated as CASSRAGTSQNTQYF.

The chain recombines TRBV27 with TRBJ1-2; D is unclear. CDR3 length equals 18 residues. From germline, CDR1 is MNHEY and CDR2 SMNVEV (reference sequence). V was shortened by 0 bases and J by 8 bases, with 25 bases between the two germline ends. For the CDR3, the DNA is TGTGCCAGCAGTTTATCTCCCTTCTCCGGGCAGCCGCCGGAGGGCTACACCTTC. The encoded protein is CASSLSPFSGQPPEGYTF.

CDR3 DNA: TGTGCCAGCAGCTTCGGGGGGGCCGGGGATACGCAGTATTTT. This sequence encodes CASSFGGAGDTQYF. The chain combines TRBV11-3 with TRBJ2-3; TRBD2 aligns across 8 bases. Germline V gene sequence: CDR1 SGHNT, CDR2 YENEEA. The CDR3 is 14 residues long. V shed 3 bases, J shed 6 bases, and the junction held 5 bases outside the gene matches.

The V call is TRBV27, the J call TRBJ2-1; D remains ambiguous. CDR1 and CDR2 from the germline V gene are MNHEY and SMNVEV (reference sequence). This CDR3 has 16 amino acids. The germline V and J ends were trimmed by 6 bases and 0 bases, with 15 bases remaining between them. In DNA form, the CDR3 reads TGTGCCAGCAGGGTAGTAGGGCAGAGCTCCTACAATGAGCAGTTCTTC. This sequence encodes CASRVVGQSSYNEQFF.

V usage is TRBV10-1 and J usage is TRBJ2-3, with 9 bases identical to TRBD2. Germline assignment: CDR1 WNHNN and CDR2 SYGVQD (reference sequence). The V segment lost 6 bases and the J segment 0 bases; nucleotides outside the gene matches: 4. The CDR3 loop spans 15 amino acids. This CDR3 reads CASRASGASTDTQYF. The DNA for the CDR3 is TGCGCCAGCAGAGCTAGCGGGGCTAGCACAGATACGCAGTATTTT.